These 27 T cell receptor beta chains were all obtained from the same sample, sequenced in a study of T cell responses to AZD1222 COVID-19 vaccine. Profiled with immunoSEQ multiplex PCR; TCRdb holds only in-frame clones, not every one. The sample consists of tens of thousands of clones, 87% of them appearing once. The specimen comprised peripheral blood, sampled on day 0 of AZD1222 vaccination. The receptors come from an adult in good health.

The chain carries TRBV27 and TRBJ1-6; 12 nucleotides match TRBD1. V gave up 6 bases and J gave up 15 bases; unmatched junction bases: 9. CDR3 length: 14 residues. Germline CDR1 and CDR2: MNHEY and SMNVEV (reference sequence). The DNA for the CDR3 is TGTGCCAGCAGGGGGACAGGGGGCTTGCCCCACCTCCACTTT. Translating it yields CASRGTGGLPHLHF.

J is TRBJ1-5 and V is TRBV7-2; the D is unclear. CDR1 and CDR2 (germline): SGHTA, FQGNSA. CDR3 length equals 15 residues. V lost 1 base and J lost 4, with 11 bases in between. CDR3 sequence (DNA): TGTGCCAGCAGCTTAGATCCGGGTCCTAATCAGCCCCAGCATTTT. Its translation is CASSLDPGPNQPQHF.

This clone was seen once. The chain is built from TRBV10-3 and TRBJ2-3, with 9 bases fitting TRBD2. Per the germline V gene, CDR1 is ENHRY and CDR2 is SYGVKD. The CDR3 length is 15 residues. Germline trimming cut 6 bases from V and 4 bases from J; bases unmatched to any gene: 8. CDR3 sequence: CAIRSSGDVADTQYF. CDR3 coding DNA: TGTGCCATCAGATCTAGCGGGGATGTTGCAGATACGCAGTATTTT.

The chain uses TRBV30 and TRBJ1-1; D gene ambiguous. Trimming left V 3 bases short and J 5 bases short, with 4 bases between. Per germline, CDR1 GTSNPN and CDR2 SVGIG (reference sequence). This CDR3 has 10 residues. The CDR3 sequence: CAWRETEAFF. The CDR3 DNA reads TGTGCCTGGAGGGAGACTGAAGCTTTCTTT.

This clone occurred once. The DNA of the CDR3 is TGTGCCAGCTTACCCCGGATCGGGGGCACAGATACGCAGTATTTT. Amino acids: CASLPRIGGTDTQYF. The chain links TRBV3-1 (or the pseudogene TRBV3-2) to TRBJ2-3; tentative D call: TRBD2 (5 bases). Trimming took 8 bases from V and 1 from J, leaving 16 bases between them. The CDR3 is 15 residues long. CDR1 is LGHDT, CDR2 YNNKEL, per germline (reference sequence).

This sequence joins TRBV5-4 and TRBJ1-2, with TRBD1 matching over 7 bases. CDR3 length equals 14 residues. Trimming cost V 5 bases and J 10 bases; bases outside gene matches: 14. Germline CDR1 and CDR2: SGHNT and YYREEE (reference sequence). CDR3 region: CASSYRGGFSDYTF. CDR3 DNA sequence: TGTGCCAGCAGTTACAGGGGAGGCTTTTCCGACTACACCTTC.

This chain connects TRBV20-1 to TRBJ1-1; D ambiguous. Germline assignment: CDR1 DFQATT and CDR2 SNEGSKA (reference sequence). Trimming left V 3 bases short and J 6 bases short, with 14 bases between. This CDR3 is 13 amino acids long. The CDR3 nucleotides read TGCAGTGCTAGTCTCCGGGAACGGGCTGAAGCTTTCTTT. It specifies CSASLRERAEAFF.

Remarks on this clone: A junction boundary mismatches the germline segment, possibly from a read error. V gene TRBV19 combines with J gene TRBJ1-1; 9 bases are shared with TRBD1. The CDR3 has 16 residues. Germline assignment: CDR1 LNHDA and CDR2 SQIVND (reference sequence). The DNA for the CDR3 is TGTGCCAGTAGTACACCGGGACAGGGTTCGAACACTCAAGCTTTCTTT. It specifies CASSTPGQGSNTQAFF.

This clone was seen more than once but under ten times. The CDR3 here is CASSQGLPEAFF. The CDR3 DNA sequence: TGTGCCAGCTCACAGGGGTTGCCTGAAGCTTTCTTT. The chain has TRBV18 and TRBJ1-1; D possibly corresponds to TRBD1 (5 bases). The germline CDR1 and CDR2 sequences are KGHSH and LQKENI. This CDR3 contains 12 residues. V lost 4 bases and J 6 bases, leaving 9 bases between the germline ends. Looking up the rest from reference TRBV18 and TRBJ1-1 gives the full variable domain: NAGVMQNPRHLVRRRGQEARLRCSPMKGHSHVYWYRQLPEEGLKFMVYLQKENIIDESGMPKERFSAEFPKEGPSILRIQQVVRGDSAAYFCASSQGLPEAFFGQGTRLTVV.

The V and J genes are TRBV3-1 (or the pseudogene TRBV3-2) and TRBJ1-5; D remains ambiguous. Germline V gene sequence: CDR1 LGHDT, CDR2 YNNKEL (reference sequence). Trimming pared 1 base from V and 6 bases from J, leaving 7 bases between. The CDR3 runs 13 residues. The CDR3 spells CASSQAVGQPQHF. CDR3 coding DNA: TGTGCCAGCAGCCAAGCCGTGGGTCAGCCCCAGCATTTT.

This sequence joins TRBV7-2 and TRBJ1-1; unclear D gene. Germline V gene sequence: CDR1 SGHTA, CDR2 FQGNSA. The V end was cut by 4 bases, the J end by 4 bases, with 4 bases between. The CDR3 has 11 residues. CDR3 bases: TGTGCCAGCAGCTCTGGCACTGAAGCTTTCTTT. Its protein product is CASSSGTEAFF. The variable domain in full, completed from reference TRBV7-2 and TRBJ1-1, reads GAGVSQSPSNKVTEKGKDVELRCDPISGHTALYWYRQSLGQGLEFLIYFQGNSAPDKSGLPSDRFSAERTGGSVSTLTIQRTQQEDSAVYLCASSSGTEAFFGQGTRLTVV.

This chain connects TRBV9 to TRBJ2-2; possibly TRBD2 for D (5 bases). Germline V gives CDR1 SGDLS, CDR2 YYNGEE. The CDR3 contains 18 residues. Trimming removed 4 bases at V and 0 bases at J, with 19 bases between. The CDR3 nucleotides are TGTGCCAGCAGCCAGCCAAGGGAGAAATGGGCGAACACCGGGGAGCTGTTTTTT. This translates into CASSQPREKWANTGELFF.

This clone was counted once. This chain uses TRBV5-1 with TRBJ2-2, with TRBD2 matching over 14 bases. CDR3 size: 18 residues. Per germline, CDR1 SGHRS and CDR2 YFSETQ. Trimming cost V 4 bases and J 5 bases; bases outside gene matches: 10. CDR3 sequence: CASSARTGTSGGTGELFF. CDR3 coding DNA: TGCGCCAGCAGCGCTAGAACCGGGACTAGCGGGGGTACCGGGGAGCTGTTTTTT.

In nucleotides, the CDR3 is TGTGCCAGCAGCAGAGCGGGGGGCCTTGGTGGTGAGCAGTTCTTC. It specifies CASSRAGGLGGEQFF. The genes are TRBV11-3 and TRBJ2-1, with 9 positions matching TRBD2. The CDR3 is 15 residues long. V dropped 5 bases and J dropped 9; count of bases not matched to a gene: 11. Looked up from germline, CDR1 is SGHNT and CDR2 is YENEEA.

The V and J genes are TRBV6-5 and TRBJ2-7, with 7 bases matching TRBD1. CDR1 MNHEY and CDR2 SVGAGI come from the germline V gene. Trimming took 6 bases from V and 2 from J; bases not matched to a gene: 7. The CDR3 is 14 residues long. The CDR3 bases are TGTGCCAGCAGACCGCTGACAGGGACCTACGAGCAGTACTTC. The encoded protein is CASRPLTGTYEQYF.

The chain is built from TRBV7-2 and TRBJ2-7; D unresolved. Germline lookup yields CDR1 SGHTA and CDR2 FQGNSA. The CDR3 consists of 13 residues. Trimming removed 5 bases from V and 2 bases from J, with 10 bases in between. CDR3 nucleotides: TGTGCCAGCAGCCCCGGGCCTGCCTACGAGCAGTACTTC. Amino acids: CASSPGPAYEQYF.

The chain couples TRBV6-5 to TRBJ1-1; D is perhaps TRBD1 (5 bases). The germline gives CDR1 MNHEY, CDR2 SVGAGI. Trimming took 6 bases from V and 10 from J, leaving 15 bases between them. The CDR3 totals 12 residues. CDR3: CASRATADRAFF. The CDR3, as DNA: TGTGCCAGCAGAGCGACAGCCGATCGAGCTTTCTTT.

This clone was detected only once. This rearrangement joins TRBV2 to TRBJ1-4; D is unresolved. Germline CDR1 SNHLY, CDR2 FYNNEI. CDR3 length: 13 amino acids. V dropped 6 bases and J dropped 7 bases, with 12 bases sitting between them. The chain's CDR3 is CASRAPGLEKLFF. In DNA form, the CDR3 reads TGTGCCAGCAGGGCCCCCGGGCTTGAAAAACTGTTTTTT.

The chain has TRBV7-2 and TRBJ2-3; D ambiguous. From germline, CDR1 is SGHTA and CDR2 FQGNSA. The CDR3 is made up of 14 amino acids. V was pared by 5 bases and J by 0 bases, with 9 bases between. CDR3 coding DNA: TGTGCCAGCAGCCTCAATCCTAGCACAGATACGCAGTATTTT. Amino acids: CASSLNPSTDTQYF. The whole variable domain, remainder taken from reference TRBV7-2 and TRBJ2-3, is GAGVSQSPSNKVTEKGKDVELRCDPISGHTALYWYRQSLGQGLEFLIYFQGNSAPDKSGLPSDRFSAERTGGSVSTLTIQRTQQEDSAVYLCASSLNPSTDTQYFGPGTRLTVL.

The chain joins TRBV2 to TRBJ2-7; 8 bases are shared with TRBD1. Germline values: CDR1 SNHLY, CDR2 FYNNEI. V lost 8 bases, J lost 5 bases, and 5 bases stayed unmatched. This CDR3 spans 12 amino acids. CDR3 DNA sequence: TGTGCCAGCCAGGACAGGGCTGACGAGCAGTACTTC. Its protein product is CASQDRADEQYF.

The chain is built from TRBV25-1 and TRBJ1-3; D gene ambiguous. Germline V CDR1 and CDR2: MGHDK, SYGVNS. The CDR3 extends over 12 amino acids. V lost 10 bases and J lost 0, with 7 bases in between. CDR3 coding DNA: TGTGCCACCTCGAGCTCTGGAAACACCATATATTTT. Translated, it gives CATSSSGNTIYF.

This chain uses TRBV2 with TRBJ1-1; no clear D gene. The CDR3 loop spans 14 amino acids. The ends were cut back, 5 bases at V and 0 bases at J, with 10 bases in the middle. Germline assignment: CDR1 SNHLY and CDR2 FYNNEI. In DNA form, the CDR3 reads TGTGCCAGCAGTTCCAGGACCATGAACACTGAAGCTTTCTTT. Protein product: CASSSRTMNTEAFF.

This clone was counted only a few times. V gene TRBV7-2 combines with J gene TRBJ1-3; 8 bases align to TRBD1. The CDR3 consists of 16 residues. In germline, CDR1 is SGHTA, CDR2 FQGNSA. V lost 5 bases and J lost 7; bases outside the gene matches: 13. The CDR3 region is CASSEYPGQGANTIYF. Written as DNA, the CDR3 is TGTGCCAGCAGCGAATACCCCGGGCAGGGGGCCAACACCATATATTTT.

The chain uses TRBV5-4 and TRBJ2-1, with D possibly TRBD2 on 7 matching bases. The germline V gene has CDR1 SGHNT and CDR2 YYREEE (reference sequence). V was cut by 5 bases and J by 8 bases, with 23 bases left in between. The CDR3 is 16 amino acids. CDR3 loop: CASRQYRGARVDEQFF. The CDR3 DNA reads as TGTGCCAGCAGACAATATCGGGGGGCAAGAGTGGATGAGCAGTTCTTC.

V usage is TRBV6-2 or TRBV6-3 and J usage is TRBJ1-5; 8 nucleotides align to TRBD1. Looked up from germline, CDR1 is MNHEY and CDR2 is SVGEGT. V dropped 6 bases and J dropped 6; count of bases not matched to a gene: 10. This CDR3 region has 15 residues. CDR3 in DNA: TGTGCCAGCAGCCAATCTCAGGGGGCCGGTCAGCCCCAGCATTTT. Protein: CASSQSQGAGQPQHF.

This chain joins TRBV27 and TRBJ1-5, with 9 nucleotides matching TRBD1. The CDR3 totals 15 residues. V trimming: 1 base; J trimming: 9 bases; junction bases outside the gene matches: 7. Per the germline V gene, CDR1 is MNHEY and CDR2 is SMNVEV (reference sequence). The CDR3 DNA reads TGTGCCAGCAGTTTATTTGGACAGGGGCGTTGGCCCCAGCATTTT. It codes for CASSLFGQGRWPQHF.

The chain has TRBV20-1 and TRBJ1-1; TRBD1 matches 8 bases. The junction had 10 bases not matched to a gene; V was cut back by 3 bases and J by 7 bases. CDR3 length: 14 residues. CDR1 and CDR2 from the germline V gene are DFQATT and SNEGSKA (reference sequence). Here the CDR3 reads CSASYQGARGEAFF. DNA of the CDR3: TGCAGTGCTAGTTACCAGGGGGCTCGTGGTGAAGCTTTCTTT.